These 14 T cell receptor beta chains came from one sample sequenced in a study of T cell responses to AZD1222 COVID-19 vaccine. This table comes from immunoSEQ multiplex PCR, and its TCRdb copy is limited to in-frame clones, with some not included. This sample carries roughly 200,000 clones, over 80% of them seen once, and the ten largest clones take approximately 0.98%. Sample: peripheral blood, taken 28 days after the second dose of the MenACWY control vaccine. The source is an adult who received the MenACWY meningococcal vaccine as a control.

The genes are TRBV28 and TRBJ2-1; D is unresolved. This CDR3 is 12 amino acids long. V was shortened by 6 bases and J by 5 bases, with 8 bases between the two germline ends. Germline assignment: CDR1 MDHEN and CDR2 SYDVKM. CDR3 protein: CASSIRNNEQFF. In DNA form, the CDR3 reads TGTGCCAGCAGCATCCGGAACAATGAGCAGTTCTTC.

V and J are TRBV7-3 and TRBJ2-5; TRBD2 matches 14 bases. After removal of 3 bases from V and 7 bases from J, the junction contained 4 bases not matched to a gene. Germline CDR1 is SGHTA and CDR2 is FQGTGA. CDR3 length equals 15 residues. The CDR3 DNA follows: TGTGCCAGCAGCTTGGGACTAGCGGGGGTGGGGACCCAGTACTTC. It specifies CASSLGLAGVGTQYF.

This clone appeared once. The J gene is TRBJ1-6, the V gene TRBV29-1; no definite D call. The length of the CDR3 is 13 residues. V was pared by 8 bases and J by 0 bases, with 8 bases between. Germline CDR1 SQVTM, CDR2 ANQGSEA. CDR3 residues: CSIRDSYNSPLHF. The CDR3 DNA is TGCAGCATAAGGGACTCCTATAATTCACCCCTCCACTTT. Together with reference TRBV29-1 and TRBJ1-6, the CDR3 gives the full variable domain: SAVISQKPSRDICQRGTSLTIQCQVDSQVTMMFWYRQQPGQSLTLIATANQGSEATYESGFVIDKFPISRPNLTFSTLTVSNMSPEDSSIYLCSIRDSYNSPLHFGNGTRLTVT.

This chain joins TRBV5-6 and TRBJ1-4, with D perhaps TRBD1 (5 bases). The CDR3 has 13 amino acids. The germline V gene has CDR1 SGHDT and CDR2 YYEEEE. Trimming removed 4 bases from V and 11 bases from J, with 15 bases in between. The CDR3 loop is CASSGTGTAKLFF. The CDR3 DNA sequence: TGTGCCAGCAGCGGGACCGGGACGGCTAAACTGTTTTTT.

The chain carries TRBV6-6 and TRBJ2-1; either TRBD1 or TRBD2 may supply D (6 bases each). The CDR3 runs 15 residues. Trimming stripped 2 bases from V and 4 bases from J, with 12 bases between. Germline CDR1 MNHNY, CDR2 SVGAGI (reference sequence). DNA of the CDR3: TGTGCCAGCAGTTACGTCCGGGGGCCGTACAATGAGCAGTTCTTC. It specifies CASSYVRGPYNEQFF.

Here the CDR3 reads CASSGGVRNEQFF. CDR3 bases: TGTGCCAGCAGCGGGGGGGTCCGGAATGAGCAGTTCTTC. The chain is built from TRBV6-5 and TRBJ2-1; 8 bases align to TRBD2. Looked up from germline, CDR1 is MNHEY and CDR2 is SVGAGI. The CDR3 length is 13 residues. With V trimmed by 6 bases and J by 7 bases, 5 bases remained unmatched.

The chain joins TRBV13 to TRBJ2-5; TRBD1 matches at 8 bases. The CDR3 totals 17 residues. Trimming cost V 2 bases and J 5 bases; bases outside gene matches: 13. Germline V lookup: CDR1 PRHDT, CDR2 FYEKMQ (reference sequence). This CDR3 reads CASSLLRQGAPGETQYF. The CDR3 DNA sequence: TGTGCCAGCAGCTTACTTCGTCAGGGGGCGCCCGGGGAGACCCAGTACTTC.

In DNA form, the CDR3 reads TGTGCCAGCAGTACCTACAGGGGGCGGGAGACCCAGTACTTC. Its translation is CASSTYRGRETQYF. The V and J genes are TRBV6-5 and TRBJ2-5; the match to TRBD1 covers 9 bases. The CDR3 consists of 14 residues. Germline CDR1 MNHEY, CDR2 SVGAGI. The V and J ends lost 5 bases and 5 bases, in that order; junction bases with no gene match: 6.

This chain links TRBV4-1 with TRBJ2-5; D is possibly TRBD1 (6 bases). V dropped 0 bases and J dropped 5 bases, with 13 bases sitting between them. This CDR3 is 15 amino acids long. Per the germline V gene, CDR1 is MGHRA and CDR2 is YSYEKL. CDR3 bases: TGCGCCAGCAGCCAAGAGGGGGCGATTGGTGAGACCCAGTACTTC. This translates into CASSQEGAIGETQYF.

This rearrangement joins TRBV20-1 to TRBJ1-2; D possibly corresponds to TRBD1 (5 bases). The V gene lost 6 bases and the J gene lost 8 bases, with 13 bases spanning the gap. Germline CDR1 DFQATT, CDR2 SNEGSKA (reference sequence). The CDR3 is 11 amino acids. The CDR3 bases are TGCAGTGCACCAGGGAGGAGAGGCTACACCTTC. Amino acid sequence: CSAPGRRGYTF.

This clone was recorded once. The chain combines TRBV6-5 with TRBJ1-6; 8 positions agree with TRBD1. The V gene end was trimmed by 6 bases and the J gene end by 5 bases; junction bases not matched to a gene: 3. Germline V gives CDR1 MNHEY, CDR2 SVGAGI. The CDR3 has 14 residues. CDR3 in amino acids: CASRGGQDNSPLHF. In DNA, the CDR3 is TGTGCCAGCAGAGGGGGACAGGATAATTCACCCCTCCACTTT.

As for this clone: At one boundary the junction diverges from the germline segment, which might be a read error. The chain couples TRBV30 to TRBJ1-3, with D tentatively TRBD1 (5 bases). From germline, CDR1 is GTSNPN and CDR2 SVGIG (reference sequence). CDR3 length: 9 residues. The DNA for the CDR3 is TGTGCCTGGACGCGCTCGGGGGATTTT. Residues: CAWTRSGDF.

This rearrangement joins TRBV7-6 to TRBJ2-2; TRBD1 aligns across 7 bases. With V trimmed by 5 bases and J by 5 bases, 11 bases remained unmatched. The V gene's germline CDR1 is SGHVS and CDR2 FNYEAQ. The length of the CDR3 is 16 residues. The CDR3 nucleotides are TGTGCCAGCAGCCCCCTAGGCAGGGGGAAAACCGGGGAGCTGTTTTTT. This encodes CASSPLGRGKTGELFF. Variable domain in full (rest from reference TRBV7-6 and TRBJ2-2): GAGVSQSPRYKVTKRGQDVALRCDPISGHVSLYWYRQALGQGPEFLTYFNYEAQQDKSGLPNDRFSAERPEGSISTLTIQRTEQRDSAMYRCASSPLGRGKTGELFFGEGSRLTVL.

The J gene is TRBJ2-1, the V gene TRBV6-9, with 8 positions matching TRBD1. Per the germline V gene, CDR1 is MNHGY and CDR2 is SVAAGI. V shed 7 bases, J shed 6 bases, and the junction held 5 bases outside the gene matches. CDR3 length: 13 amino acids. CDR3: CASIETGANEQFF. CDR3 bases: TGTGCCAGCATAGAGACAGGGGCCAATGAGCAGTTCTTC.